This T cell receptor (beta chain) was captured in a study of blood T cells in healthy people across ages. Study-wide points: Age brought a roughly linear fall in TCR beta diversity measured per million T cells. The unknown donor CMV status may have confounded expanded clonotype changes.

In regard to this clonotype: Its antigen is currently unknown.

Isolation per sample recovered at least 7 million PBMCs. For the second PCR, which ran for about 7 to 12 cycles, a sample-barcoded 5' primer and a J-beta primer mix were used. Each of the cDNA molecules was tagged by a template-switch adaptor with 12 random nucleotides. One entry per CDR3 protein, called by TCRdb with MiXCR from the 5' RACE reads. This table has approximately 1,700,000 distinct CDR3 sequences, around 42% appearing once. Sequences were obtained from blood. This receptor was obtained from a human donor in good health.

The CDR3 sequence is CAGGQGAGNTEAFF. Written as DNA, the CDR3 is TGCGCCGGTGGACAGGGGGCCGGGAACACTGAAGCTTTCTTT. The chain has TRBV10-2 and TRBJ1-1; 11 bases agree with TRBD1. CDR1 and CDR2 from the germline V gene are WSHSY and SAAADI. The CDR3 covers 14 residues. The V segment lost 11 bases and the J segment 1 base; nucleotides outside the gene matches: 6.